This entry concerns a single T cell receptor (beta chain). This specimen belongs to a study of blood T cells in healthy people across ages. Using a J-beta primer mix together with a sample-barcoded 5' primer, a second PCR was run for roughly 7 to 12 cycles. TCRdb called the 5' RACE reads again in MiXCR, with one record for every CDR3 protein. The table shows roughly 1,100,000 distinct CDR3 sequences, with around 25% occurring only once. The CDR3 sequence is 15 residues long. Per the germline V gene, CDR1 is SGHDT and CDR2 is YYEEEE. The germline V and J ends were trimmed by 2 bases and 0 bases, with 10 bases remaining between them. These data were likewise used in another study, on T cells of mothers and their children.

Sequences were obtained from blood. The chain carries TRBV5-6 and TRBJ2-3; D is uncertain. The clonotype was recovered from a girl aged 2-10 years in good health. Written as DNA, the CDR3 is TGTGCCAGCAGCTTTGGGTCAGTCAGCACAGATACGCAGTATTTT. Amino acid sequence: CASSFGSVSTDTQYF.